This T cell receptor beta chain was sequenced during a study of siplizumab effects on memory and regulatory T cells (dated by TCRdb to about 2019). With regard to the full study: The effect of the anti-CD2 antibody siplizumab on alloreactive T-cell subsets was examined in allogeneic mixed lymphocyte reactions constructed from human PBMCs.

The paper as a whole reports these results and caveats: About 75-97% of proliferating CD4+ or CD8+ clones could not be given a naive or memory phenotype. Because sequences below about 10^-5 frequency were poorly captured, only a minor fraction of alloreactive clones could be mapped to unstimulated subsets. The cumulative frequency of alloreactive sequences traceable to unstimulated CD4+ memory T cells was significantly reduced by siplizumab. No functional confirmation was obtained for the suppressive function of proliferating Tregs from siplizumab cultures. Greater diversity appeared to be present in unstimulated naive T cells than in memory T cells, and a substantial contribution to the alloresponse seemed to be made by naive cells. Of the alloreactive CD4+ clones that could be mapped, the Treg-derived share averaged about 67% with siplizumab compared with under 35% in control reactions.

TCRbeta CDR3 sequencing was performed on sorted unstimulated T cells and on proliferating T cells recovered from mixed lymphocyte reactions. Fresh whole blood from around 10 HLA-typed healthy donors was used as the source from which PBMCs were isolated. To map where alloreactive clones came from, CD4+ non-regulatory T cells in the unstimulated state were FACS-sorted. To note about this clone: This receptor's antigen is unknown. Base qualities are missing; no much larger clone stands one base away.

The library was produced with the immunoSEQ multiplex PCR assay. Roughly 9.8 x 10^4 TCR templates per sample were assayed on the deep sequencing platform. Genomic DNA extracted from sorted T cells was used for TCRbeta CDR3 sequencing. As for the authors' bioinformatics: Clonal analysis of TCRbeta CDR3 data was done in the R programming language. Alloreactive CD4+ and CD8+ clones were identified by comparing unstimulated samples to CFSE-low samples taken after the reaction. Regulatory or non-regulatory origin was assigned to alloreactive CD4+ clones by matching of sequences to sorted unstimulated Treg and non-Treg repertoires. The table was pulled from immuneACCESS by TCRdb, which kept in-frame rearrangements only. Such tables lose some clones; where checked, under half of the loss comes from unresolved V genes, and the rest has no known cause. That table supplies the V and J calls and clone size; D and trimming were determined from the DNA. In all, the sample holds around 100,000 clones, and 85% to 95% of those were seen once. The ten largest clonotypes hold roughly 1.4% of the sample.

The CDR3 goes from the cysteine to the phenylalanine over 14 residues. Only the CDR3 DNA stays, 42 bases, in frame from base 1. CDR1 and CDR2 (MDHEN, SYDVKM) derive from the germline V gene. Sequenced material: non-Treg CD4+ T cells sorted from blood. The cell subset or site label of this sample denotes: FACS-sorted unstimulated CD4+ non-regulatory T cells. The V and J genes are TRBV28 and TRBJ2-5; TRBD2 is possibly the D segment (6 matching bases). The J call may be incorrect, as the DNA end agrees better with TRBJ2-7. This clonotype originated in a human donor in good health. The CDR3 region: CASSLGGKSGEQYF. The nucleotide sequence reads TGTGCCAGCAGTTTAGGGGGGAAGAGTGGCGAGCAGTACTTC.